This T cell receptor beta chain was identified in a study of T-cell memory formation after mild COVID-19. V lost 2 bases and J lost 1; bases outside the gene matches: 5. CDR3 length equals 16 residues. Germline CDR1 reads MNHNY; CDR2 reads SVGAGI (reference sequence). UMIs and sample barcodes were carried by the TCR alpha and TCR beta cDNA libraries that 5'RACE produced using constant-segment primers. TCRdb recomputed calls from the 5' RACE reads with MiXCR, one row per CDR3 protein. Of almost 250,000 distinct CDR3 sequences in the sample, 15% are singletons; the top ten hold 2.1%. Regarding the study as a whole: From day 15 to 85, contracting clones were balanced between CD4 and CD8, whereas later expanders leaned toward CD4+. The finding that pre-infection memory included some responding clones suggested that cross-reactive memory joined.

This clonotype was detected ten times or more. Antigen unknown. The V gene is TRBV6-6, the J gene TRBJ1-1, with TRBD1 matching 9 bases. Sequencing was done on a sample of PBMCs or a T cell subset sorted from them (not recorded which). The receptor was isolated from an adult woman who had mild COVID-19 (a few samples of this study predate the infection). Cell type and time point are not known. This chain's CDR3 is CASSYPVTGGNTEAFF. The CDR3 nucleotides are TGTGCCAGCAGTTACCCAGTGACAGGGGGGAACACTGAAGCTTTCTTT.